This T cell receptor beta chain was sequenced during a study of blood T cell repertoires in COVID-19. As for the study in general: The United States, Italy and Spain provided the acute and convalescent COVID-19 samples.

As originally analysed: Reference gene primers were amplified, and this amplification served to estimate nucleated cell counts. Produced via immunoSEQ multiplex PCR; TCRdb's table is partial and in-frame only. The DNA gave D and trimming, while V, J and clone size come from that table. The data contain around 250,000 clones, over 80% of them seen just once; the ten biggest clones take up 1.2%. Participants were aged 18 to 89 years from 20 to 30 US areas. Participants reported their clinical history, and cohort assignment relied on those reports. The CDR3 is 13 residues long. V was clipped by 6 bases and J by 5 bases; unmatched bases: 4. Germline assignment: CDR1 LGHNT and CDR2 FRNRAP.

Sequencing was done on a sample of PBMCs or T cells enriched from blood (not recorded which). The rearrangement joins TRBV12-5 to TRBJ2-3; 8 bases map to TRBD2. The receptor was isolated from a human donor in a cohort exposed to, infected with or recovered from COVID-19 (not recorded which). The donor label of this sample is uncertain. In nucleotides, the CDR3 is TGTGCTAGTGGCTGGGCGGGGGGAGATACGCAGTATTTT. This codes for CASGWAGGDTQYF.